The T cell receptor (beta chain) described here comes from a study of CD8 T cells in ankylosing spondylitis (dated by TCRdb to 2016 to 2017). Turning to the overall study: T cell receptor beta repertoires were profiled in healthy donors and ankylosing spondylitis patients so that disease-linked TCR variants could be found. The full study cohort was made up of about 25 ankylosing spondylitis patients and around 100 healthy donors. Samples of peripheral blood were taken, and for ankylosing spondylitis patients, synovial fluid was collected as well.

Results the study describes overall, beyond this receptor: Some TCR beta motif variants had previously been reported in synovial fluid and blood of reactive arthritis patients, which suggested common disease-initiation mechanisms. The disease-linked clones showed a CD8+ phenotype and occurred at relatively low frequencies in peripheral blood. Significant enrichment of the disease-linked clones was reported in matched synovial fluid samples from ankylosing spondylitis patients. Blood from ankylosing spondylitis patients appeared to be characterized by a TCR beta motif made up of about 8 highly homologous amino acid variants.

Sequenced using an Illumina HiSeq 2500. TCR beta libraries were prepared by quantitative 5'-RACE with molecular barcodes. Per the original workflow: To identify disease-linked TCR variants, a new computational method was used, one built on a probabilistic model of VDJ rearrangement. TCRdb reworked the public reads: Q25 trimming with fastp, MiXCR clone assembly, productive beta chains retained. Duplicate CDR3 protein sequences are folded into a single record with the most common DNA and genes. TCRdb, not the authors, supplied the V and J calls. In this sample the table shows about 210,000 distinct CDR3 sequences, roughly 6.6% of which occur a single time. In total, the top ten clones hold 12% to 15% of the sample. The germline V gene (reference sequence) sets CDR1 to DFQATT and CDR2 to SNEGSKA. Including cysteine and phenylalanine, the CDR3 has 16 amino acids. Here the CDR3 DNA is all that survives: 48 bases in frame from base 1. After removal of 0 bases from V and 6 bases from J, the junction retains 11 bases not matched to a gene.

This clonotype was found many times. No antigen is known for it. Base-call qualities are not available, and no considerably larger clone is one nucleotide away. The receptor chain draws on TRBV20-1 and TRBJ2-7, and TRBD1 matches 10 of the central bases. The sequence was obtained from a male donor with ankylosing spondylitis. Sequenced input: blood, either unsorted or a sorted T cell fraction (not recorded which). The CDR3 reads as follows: CSARDGTGEYWAEQYF. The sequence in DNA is TGCAGTGCTAGAGATGGGACAGGGGAATATTGGGCCGAGCAGTACTTC.